The rows below give T cell receptor beta chains drawn from one sample of a study of blood T cell repertoires in COVID-19. Data came from immunoSEQ multiplex PCR; TCRdb stores just in-frame clones and leaves some out. This sample carries about 260,000 clones, about 90% of them seen once, and the ten largest clones take about a tenth. The specimen sequenced was peripheral blood. The source is a woman between 65 and 79 years old with COVID-19, enrolled during active disease. CDR3s include the opening cysteine and the closing phenylalanine or tryptophan. The D gene is left open where the match is weak. A clone size is listed for some rows: how often the clone was seen (once, few, many), or a class if it is expanded.

>-|-|TRBJ2-7|TRBV5-1
CASSPTGRISYEQYF
TGCGCCAGCAGCCCGACAGGACGGATCTCCTACGAGCAGTACTTC
>-|-|TRBJ1-4|TRBV6-1
CASSEALGGDEKLFF
TGTGCCAGCAGTGAAGCGCTGGGGGGGGATGAAAAACTGTTTTTT
>-|-|TRBJ1-1|TRBV6-2/TRBV6-3
CASSYAGHTEAFF
TGTGCCAGCAGTTACGCGGGACACACTGAAGCTTTCTTT
>-|-|TRBJ2-2|TRBV5-1
CASIRGEGNTGELFF
TGCGCCAGCATTCGCGGAGAGGGGAACACCGGGGAGCTGTTTTTT
>-|-|TRBJ2-6|TRBV5-1
CASSLEHRGANVLTF
TGCGCCAGCAGCTTGGAACATCGCGGGGCCAACGTCCTGACTTTC
>-|TRBD1|TRBJ1-2|TRBV15
CATSGWGQGLNGYTF
TGTGCCACCAGCGGTTGGGGACAGGGATTGAATGGCTACACCTTC
>-|TRBD1|TRBJ1-1|TRBV19
CASGAPGQKTEAFF
TGTGCCAGTGGTGCTCCGGGACAGAAAACTGAAGCTTTCTTT
>-|-|TRBJ1-6|TRBV4-3
CASSQEQNSPLHF
TGCGCCAGCAGCCAAGAACAGAATTCACCCCTCCACTTT
>many|-|TRBJ1-1|TRBV6-5
CASSSGPTEAFF
TGTGCCAGCAGTTCAGGGCCCACTGAAGCTTTCTTT
>-|TRBD1|TRBJ1-6|TRBV6-5
CASLRDRDSPLHF
TGTGCCAGTCTCCGGGACAGGGATTCACCCCTCCACTTT
>once|-|TRBJ2-2|TRBV21-1
CASSTHSTGELFF
TGTGCCAGCAGCACCCACTCCACCGGGGAGCTGTTTTTT
>-|-|TRBJ1-4|TRBV20-1
CSASSRQGTTNEKLFF
TGCAGTGCTAGTAGCCGGCAGGGCACTACTAATGAAAAACTGTTTTTT
>once|TRBD2|TRBJ2-5|TRBV7-6
CASSVRLAGAETQYF
TGTGCCAGCAGCGTTCGGCTAGCGGGAGCGGAGACCCAGTACTTC
>-|TRBD1|TRBJ2-7|TRBV6-5
CASSYPRGTGGVEQYF
TGTGCCAGCAGTTACCCGAGAGGGACAGGGGGCGTCGAGCAGTACTTC
>-|-|TRBJ1-1|TRBV10-3
CAISESRTANTEAFF
TGTGCCATCAGTGAGTCGAGGACAGCGAACACTGAAGCTTTCTTT
>once|-|TRBJ2-1|TRBV19
CASQGGSYNEQFF
TGTGCCAGCCAAGGGGGCTCCTACAATGAGCAGTTCTTC
>-|-|TRBJ1-2|TRBV4-2
CASSEDMTNDPYGYTF
TGTGCCAGCAGCGAAGACATGACAAACGACCCTTATGGCTACACCTTC
>-|-|TRBJ2-3|TRBV3-1/TRBV3-2
CASSRSSVRRGTDTQYF
TGTGCCAGCAGCAGATCTTCCGTTAGGCGGGGCACAGATACGCAGTATTTT
>-|-|TRBJ2-7|TRBV18
CASSPTSDEQYF
TGTGCCAGCTCACCAACGAGCGACGAGCAGTACTTC
>-|-|TRBJ2-7|TRBV5-1
CASSLDGNSPYEQYF
TGCGCCAGCAGCTTGGACGGTAACAGCCCCTACGAGCAGTACTTC
>-|-|TRBJ1-5|TRBV27
CASGGTPNQPQHF
TGTGCCAGCGGGGGGACTCCCAATCAGCCCCAGCATTTT
>-|-|TRBJ2-7|TRBV30
CAWSSDGAYEQYF
TGTGCCTGGAGTTCCGACGGAGCCTACGAGCAGTACTTC
>-|-|TRBJ2-2|TRBV6-5
CASSLLEDTGELFF
TGTGCCAGCAGTTTACTTGAGGACACCGGGGAGCTGTTTTTT
>-|-|TRBJ1-3|TRBV7-9
CASRSTNFEGTSGNTIYF
TGTGCCAGCAGATCCACTAACTTTGAGGGCACTTCTGGAAACACCATATATTTT
>-|TRBD1|TRBJ1-5|TRBV7-2
CASSLLPGQGEPQHF
TGTGCCAGCAGCTTATTGCCGGGACAGGGGGAGCCCCAGCATTTT
>-|TRBD2|TRBJ2-1|TRBV5-6
CASSRRLAGSYNEQFF
TGTGCCAGCAGCCGACGACTAGCGGGCTCCTACAATGAGCAGTTCTTC
>-|TRBD1|TRBJ1-3|TRBV7-2
CASSSTGTGNTIYF
TGTGCCAGCAGTTCGACAGGGACGGGAAACACCATATATTTT
>-|-|TRBJ1-1|TRBV29-1
CSVTGSITEAFF
TGCAGCGTTACAGGGAGTATTACTGAAGCTTTCTTT
>-|TRBD1|TRBJ1-5|TRBV6-5
CASTREGADNQPQHF
TGTGCCAGCACCCGGGAGGGGGCGGACAATCAGCCCCAGCATTTT
>-|-|TRBJ2-1|TRBV11-1
CASSLDSRGDNEQFF
TGTGCCAGCAGCTTAGATTCCAGGGGCGACAATGAGCAGTTCTTC
>-|-|TRBJ1-3|TRBV7-2
CASSLRSENTIYF
TGTGCCAGCAGCTTAAGATCAGAAAACACCATATATTTT
>-|TRBD1|TRBJ1-1|TRBV12-3/TRBV12-4
CASSAQGPRAFF
TGTGCCAGCAGTGCACAGGGGCCCCGGGCTTTCTTT
>-|TRBD1|TRBJ1-4|TRBV19
CASKLTGVNEKLFF
TGTGCCAGTAAACTGACAGGGGTAAATGAAAAACTGTTTTTT
>-|-|TRBJ2-2|TRBV28
CATNGRNTGELFF
TGTGCCACGAATGGGAGGAACACCGGGGAGCTGTTTTTT
>-|-|TRBJ2-1|TRBV11-2
CASSLRDTYNEQFF
TGTGCCAGCAGCTTGAGGGACACGTACAATGAGCAGTTCTTC
>-|TRBD2|TRBJ2-5|TRBV5-3
CARSLEAWSGRPQETQYF
TGTGCCAGAAGCTTGGAGGCTTGGAGCGGGAGGCCTCAAGAGACCCAGTACTTC
>-|-|TRBJ2-5|TRBV28
CASSIPRETQYF
TGTGCCAGCAGTATTCCTCGGGAGACCCAGTACTTC
>-|-|TRBJ1-5|TRBV4-1
CASSQDVRDTHCNQPQHF
TGCGCCAGCAGCCAAGATGTCAGAGACACCCATTGCAATCAGCCCCAGCATTTT
>-|-|TRBJ1-4|TRBV5-1
CASSLLTGATNEKLFF
TGCGCCAGCAGCTTGCTTACGGGTGCAACTAATGAAAAACTGTTTTTT
>-|-|TRBJ1-3|TRBV28
CASSSDRNTIYF
TGTGCCAGCAGTTCCGACAGAAACACCATATATTTT
>once|-|TRBJ2-3|TRBV2
CASSGVAADTQYF
TGTGCCAGCAGTGGGGTCGCAGCGGATACGCAGTATTTT
>-|-|TRBJ1-5|TRBV28
CASSPLSQPQHF
TGTGCCAGCAGTCCCCTAAGTCAGCCCCAGCATTTT
>-|TRBD1|TRBJ2-3|TRBV9
CASSTAGGDYTDTQYF
TGTGCCAGCAGCACAGCAGGGGGCGATTACACAGATACGCAGTATTTT
>-|-|TRBJ2-6|TRBV11-3
CASSLAPGTSGANVLTF
TGTGCCAGCAGCTTAGCTCCGGGGACTTCTGGGGCCAACGTCCTGACTTTC
>-|-|TRBJ2-7|TRBV15
CATSRNAGIGDEQYF
TGTGCCACCAGCAGAAATGCAGGGATAGGTGACGAGCAGTACTTC
>-|-|TRBJ2-1|TRBV5-4
CASSPGAATYNEQFF
TGTGCCAGCAGCCCTGGGGCAGCTACCTACAATGAGCAGTTCTTC
>-|-|TRBJ1-1|TRBV5-5
CASSFESGSTEAFF
TGTGCCAGCAGCTTTGAGTCTGGGAGCACTGAAGCTTTCTTT
>-|TRBD1|TRBJ2-6|TRBV4-2
CASSLTGGSGANVLTF
TGTGCCAGCAGCCTAACAGGGGGCTCTGGGGCCAACGTCCTGACTTTC
>-|TRBD2|TRBJ2-1|TRBV7-6
CASSFTSSGSINEQFF
TGTGCCAGCAGCTTCACCTCTAGCGGGAGTATCAATGAGCAGTTCTTC
>-|TRBD1|TRBJ1-5|TRBV28
CASSLPSTGALSLNQPQHF
TGTGCCAGCAGTTTACCCTCGACAGGGGCGCTATCCCTCAATCAGCCCCAGCATTTT
>-|TRBD1|TRBJ2-5|TRBV11-3
CASSLSRGQETQYF
TGTGCCAGCAGCTTGAGTAGGGGGCAGGAGACCCAGTACTTC
>once|TRBD1|TRBJ1-4|TRBV20-1
CSASTGANEKLFF
TGCAGTGCTAGTACAGGGGCTAATGAAAAACTGTTTTTT
>-|-|TRBJ1-2|TRBV28
CASSLQGGDYGYTF
TGTGCCAGCAGTTTGCAGGGCGGGGACTATGGCTACACCTTC
>-|-|TRBJ2-5|TRBV11-2
CASSLGVRAASQETQYF
TGTGCCAGCAGCTTAGGGGTACGAGCGGCCAGCCAAGAGACCCAGTACTTC
>once|-|TRBJ1-2|TRBV28
CASSFVRRAAGHYGYTF
TGTGCCAGCAGTTTTGTGAGGAGGGCGGCAGGGCACTATGGCTACACCTTC
>-|-|TRBJ2-3|TRBV2
CASSPMEGSDTQYF
TGTGCCAGCAGCCCCATGGAGGGTTCAGATACGCAGTATTTT
>-|-|TRBJ2-6|TRBV3-1/TRBV3-2
CASRTTSGANVLTF
TGTGCCAGCAGAACAACCTCTGGGGCCAACGTCCTGACTTTC
>-|-|TRBJ2-7|TRBV28
CASSILWQDYEQYF
TGTGCCAGCAGCATCCTGTGGCAGGACTACGAGCAGTACTTC
>-|TRBD1|TRBJ2-1|TRBV4-1
CASSPTGDNEQFF
TGCGCCAGCAGCCCCACAGGGGATAATGAGCAGTTCTTC